The rows below give T cell receptor beta chains drawn from one sample of a study of blood T cell repertoires in COVID-19. Method: immunoSEQ multiplex PCR; TCRdb's copy keeps in-frame clones and lacks some. The profile shows around 240,000 clones, approximately 85% of them singletons. The material sequenced was PBMCs or T cells enriched from blood (not recorded which). The receptors were gathered from a woman between 45 and 60 years old who had recovered from COVID-19. Both conserved end residues are part of each CDR3. A D gene is named only where the DNA matches it firmly. Clone size is given for some rows only: seen once, a few or many times, or a class if the clone is expanded.

.,TRBV30,.,TRBJ1-5,TGTGCCTGGAGCCTACAGGGAGGCAATCAGCCCCAGCATTTT,CAWSLQGGNQPQHF
.,TRBV5-5,.,TRBJ1-2,TGTGCCAGCAGCTTGGGCGGAGGGCCAGGGACCTATGGCTACACCTTC,CASSLGGGPGTYGYTF
.,TRBV3-1/TRBV3-2,.,TRBJ2-3,TGTGCCAGCAGTCAAGATATCGGGGGTGTCACAGATACGCAGTATTTT,CASSQDIGGVTDTQYF
TRBD2,TRBV19,.,TRBJ2-3,TGTGCCAGTAGTAGTGGACTAGCGGGTTTGGTCGATACGCAGTATTTT,CASSSGLAGLVDTQYF
.,TRBV5-1,.,TRBJ2-2,TGCGCCAGCAACCCGGGGACAGCGGGCACCGGGGAGCTGTTTTTT,CASNPGTAGTGELFF
TRBD2,TRBV2,few,TRBJ2-4,TGTGCCAGCAGCGCGACTAGCGACATTCAGTACTTC,CASSATSDIQYF
TRBD2,TRBV3-1/TRBV3-2,.,TRBJ2-5,TGTGCCAGCAGCCCCATGGGACTAGCGGAAGAGACCCAGTACTTC,CASSPMGLAEETQYF
TRBD1,TRBV28,.,TRBJ2-7,TGTGCCAGCAGAGAACAGGGGCTAGAGGAGCAGTACTTC,CASREQGLEEQYF
.,TRBV7-9,.,TRBJ1-4,TGTGCCAGCAGGTCCGGGTCGGCGGATGAAAAACTGTTTTTT,CASRSGSADEKLFF
.,TRBV2,.,TRBJ1-1,TGTGCCAGCGGTGGGGAGAGAGACACTGAAGCTTTCTTT,CASGGERDTEAFF
.,TRBV12-3/TRBV12-4,.,TRBJ1-2,TGTGCCAGCAGTCCCCCCCAGGCGCGTGGCTACACCTTC,CASSPPQARGYTF
.,TRBV10-2,.,TRBJ2-3,TGCGCCAGCTGGGCCAGGGACACAGATACGCAGTATTTT,CASWARDTDTQYF
TRBD1,TRBV19,.,TRBJ1-1,TGTGCCAGTAGTGCGACAGGGGGCTACGGCGCTGAAGCTTTCTTT,CASSATGGYGAEAFF
TRBD2,TRBV5-4,.,TRBJ2-7,TGTGCCAGCAGCTTGGCGGGCGGGAGTATGTACGAGCAGTACTTC,CASSLAGGSMYEQYF
.,TRBV4-1,.,TRBJ1-6,TGCGCCAGCAGCCAACATAGGAGGGAAACCCTCCACTTT,CASSQHRRETLHF
.,TRBV9,.,TRBJ1-2,TGTGCCAGCAGCGCGGGGGGCGACTATGGCTACACCTTC,CASSAGGDYGYTF
.,TRBV5-1,.,TRBJ1-5,TGCGCCAGCAGCCGGGAGGGTGGACAGCCCCAGCATTTT,CASSREGGQPQHF
TRBD1,TRBV5-5,.,TRBJ2-5,TGTGCCAGCAGCTTAGGTACAGGGGGGTTGGAGACCCAGTACTTC,CASSLGTGGLETQYF
.,TRBV28,.,TRBJ2-7,TGTGCCAGCAGTTCTGGCGGGACCTCCTACGAGCAGTACTTC,CASSSGGTSYEQYF
.,TRBV28,.,TRBJ1-2,TGTGCCAGCAGTCCTCCTCCCCCCAGCTATGGCTACACCTTC,CASSPPPPSYGYTF
.,TRBV28,.,TRBJ1-4,TGTGCCAGCAGTTCCAGGGTCGGGACTAATGAAAAACTGTTTTTT,CASSSRVGTNEKLFF
TRBD1,TRBV3-1/TRBV3-2,.,TRBJ1-5,TGTGCCAGCAGGGCCCCGAGGGACAGCTATAGCAATCAGCCCCAGCATTTT,CASRAPRDSYSNQPQHF
TRBD1,TRBV18,.,TRBJ1-2,TGTGCCAGCTCATCAGACAGGGCGTCCTCCTCTAACTATGGCTACACCTTC,CASSSDRASSSNYGYTF
.,TRBV30,.,TRBJ2-2,TGTGCCTGGAGTGTACTTGCGACGAACACCGGGGAGCTGTTTTTT,CAWSVLATNTGELFF
.,TRBV14,.,TRBJ2-2,TGTGCCAGCAGCCAAGACCTCGGGTTTCGGATGGGGGAGCTGTTTTTT,CASSQDLGFRMGELFF
.,TRBV2,.,TRBJ1-4,TGTGCCAGCAGCCTCGGACAGATGACAACTAATGAAAAACTGTTTTTT,CASSLGQMTTNEKLFF
TRBD1,TRBV19,.,TRBJ2-2,TGTGCCAGTGGACAGGGCGACGGGGAGCTGTTTTTT,CASGQGDGELFF
TRBD1,TRBV18,.,TRBJ1-2,TGTGCCAGCTCACCACTACAGGGGGAAGGCTACACCTTC,CASSPLQGEGYTF
TRBD1,TRBV4-1,.,TRBJ2-7,TGCGCCAGCAGCCAAGATCTCAGGACAGGTCGCTCCTACGAGCAGTACTTC,CASSQDLRTGRSYEQYF
.,TRBV5-1,.,TRBJ2-1,TGCGCCAGCAGCTTCGGATCCCGGGGGAATGAGCAGTTCTTC,CASSFGSRGNEQFF
.,TRBV27,few,TRBJ2-6,TGTGCCAGCAGTTTTTTAGGTGGGGCCGCCAGAAGTGGGTCCAACGTCCTGACTTTC,CASSFLGGAARSGSNVLTF
.,TRBV6-5,.,TRBJ1-2,TGTGCCAGCAGAACAGAGCCCAGGGAAAACTATGGCTACACCTTC,CASRTEPRENYGYTF
.,TRBV28,.,TRBJ1-6,TGTGCCAGTAGGTGGACTGCTAATTCACCCCTCCACTTT,CASRWTANSPLHF
.,TRBV28,.,TRBJ2-7,TGTGCCAGCAGTCTGGAGTGGCGCGGATTCTACGAGCAGTACTTC,CASSLEWRGFYEQYF
.,TRBV18,.,TRBJ2-1,TGTGCCAGCTCGGATTGGGGGCGGAACAATGAGCAGTTCTTC,CASSDWGRNNEQFF
TRBD1,TRBV18,.,TRBJ2-5,TGTGCCAGCTCACCAGCGTGGGGACAGGGTCAAGAGACCCAGTACTTC,CASSPAWGQGQETQYF
TRBD2,TRBV18,.,TRBJ2-1,TGTGCCAGCTCACCACTAGCGGGCTCCTACAATGAGCAGTTCTTC,CASSPLAGSYNEQFF
TRBD2,TRBV27,.,TRBJ2-2,TGTGCCAGCAGCTCCCTGGCTATAGCGGGAGGCCGCCGGGAGCTGTTTTTT,CASSSLAIAGGRRELFF
TRBD2,TRBV4-2,.,TRBJ2-7,TGTGCCAGCAGTCGTACAGTAGCGGGAGGTCCCTACGAGCAGTACTTC,CASSRTVAGGPYEQYF
TRBD2,TRBV7-2,.,TRBJ2-1,TGTGCCAGCAGCTTGGGACTAGCGGGGTTAGAGCAGTTCTTC,CASSLGLAGLEQFF
TRBD2,TRBV19,.,TRBJ2-1,TGTGCCAGTAGTATTCAGGGGCTAGCGGGAGACCCCTACAATGAGCAGTTCTTC,CASSIQGLAGDPYNEQFF